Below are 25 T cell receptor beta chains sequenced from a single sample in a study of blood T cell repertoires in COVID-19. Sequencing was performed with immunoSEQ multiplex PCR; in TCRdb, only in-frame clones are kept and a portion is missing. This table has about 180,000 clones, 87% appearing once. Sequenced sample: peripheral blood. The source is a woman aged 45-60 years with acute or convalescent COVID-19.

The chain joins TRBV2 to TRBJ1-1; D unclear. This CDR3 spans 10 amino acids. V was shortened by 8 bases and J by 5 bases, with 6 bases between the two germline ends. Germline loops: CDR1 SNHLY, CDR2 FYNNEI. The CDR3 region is CASDRTEAFF. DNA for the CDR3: TGTGCCAGCGATCGGACTGAAGCTTTCTTT.

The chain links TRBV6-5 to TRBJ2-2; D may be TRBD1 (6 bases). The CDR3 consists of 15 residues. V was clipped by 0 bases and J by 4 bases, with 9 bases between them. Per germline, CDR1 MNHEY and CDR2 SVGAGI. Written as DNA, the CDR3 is TGTGCCAGCAGTTACTCGGGGGCCGGCACCGGGGAGCTGTTTTTT. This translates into CASSYSGAGTGELFF.

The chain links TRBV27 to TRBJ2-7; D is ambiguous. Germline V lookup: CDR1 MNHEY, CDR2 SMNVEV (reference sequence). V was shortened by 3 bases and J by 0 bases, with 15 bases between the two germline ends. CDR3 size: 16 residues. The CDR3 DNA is TGTGCCAGCAGTTTTCGGATCTCGACAATCTCCTACGAGCAGTACTTC. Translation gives CASSFRISTISYEQYF.

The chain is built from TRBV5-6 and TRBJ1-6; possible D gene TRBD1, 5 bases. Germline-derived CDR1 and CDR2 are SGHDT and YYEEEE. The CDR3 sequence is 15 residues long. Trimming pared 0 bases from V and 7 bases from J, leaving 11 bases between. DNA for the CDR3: TGTGCCAGCAGCTTGGGTTGGGGGGAAAATTCACCCCTCCACTTT. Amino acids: CASSLGWGENSPLHF. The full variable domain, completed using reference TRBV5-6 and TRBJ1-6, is DAGVTQSPTHLIKTRGQQVTLRCSPKSGHDTVSWYQQALGQGPQFIFQYYEEEERQRGNFPDRFSGHQFPNYSSELNVNALLLGDSALYLCASSLGWGENSPLHFGNGTRLTVT.

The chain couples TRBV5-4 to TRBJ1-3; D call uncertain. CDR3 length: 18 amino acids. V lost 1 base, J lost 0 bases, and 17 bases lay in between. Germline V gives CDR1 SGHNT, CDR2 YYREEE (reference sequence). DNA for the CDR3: TGTGCCAGCAGCTTGCCACTGACTCCCGGCGGCTCTGGAAACACCATATATTTT. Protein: CASSLPLTPGGSGNTIYF. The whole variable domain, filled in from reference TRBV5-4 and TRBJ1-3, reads ETGVTQSPTHLIKTRGQQVTLRCSSQSGHNTVSWYQQALGQGPQFIFQYYREEENGRGNFPPRFSGLQFPNYSSELNVNALELDDSALYLCASSLPLTPGGSGNTIYFGEGSWLTVV.

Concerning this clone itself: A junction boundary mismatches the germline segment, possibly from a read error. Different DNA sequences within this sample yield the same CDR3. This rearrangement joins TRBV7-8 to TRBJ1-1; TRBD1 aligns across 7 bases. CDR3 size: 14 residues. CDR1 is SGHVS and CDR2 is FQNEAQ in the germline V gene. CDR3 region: CASSLRAGGTEAFF. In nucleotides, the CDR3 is TGTGCCAGCAGCTTAAGGGCAGGGGGAACTGAAGCCTTCTTT.

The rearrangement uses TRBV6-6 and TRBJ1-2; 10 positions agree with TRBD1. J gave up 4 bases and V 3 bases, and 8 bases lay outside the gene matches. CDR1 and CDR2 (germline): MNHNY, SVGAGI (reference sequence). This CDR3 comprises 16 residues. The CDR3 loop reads CASSYRGQGRGYGYTF. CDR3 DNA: TGTGCCAGCAGTTATAGGGGACAGGGGAGGGGCTATGGCTACACCTTC.

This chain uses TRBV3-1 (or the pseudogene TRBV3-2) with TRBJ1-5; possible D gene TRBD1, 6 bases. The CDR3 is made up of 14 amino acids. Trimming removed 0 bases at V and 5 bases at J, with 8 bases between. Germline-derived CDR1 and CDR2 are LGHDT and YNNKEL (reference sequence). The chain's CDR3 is CASSQDEGDQPQHF. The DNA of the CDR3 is TGTGCCAGCAGCCAAGATGAGGGGGATCAGCCCCAGCATTTT.

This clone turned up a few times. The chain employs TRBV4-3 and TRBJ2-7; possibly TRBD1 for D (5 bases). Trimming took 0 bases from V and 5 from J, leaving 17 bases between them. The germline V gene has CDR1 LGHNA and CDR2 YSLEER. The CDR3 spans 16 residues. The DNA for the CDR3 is TGCGCCAGCAGCCAAGAGTCTGGGAACAGGCCTAACGAGCAGTACTTC. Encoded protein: CASSQESGNRPNEQYF.

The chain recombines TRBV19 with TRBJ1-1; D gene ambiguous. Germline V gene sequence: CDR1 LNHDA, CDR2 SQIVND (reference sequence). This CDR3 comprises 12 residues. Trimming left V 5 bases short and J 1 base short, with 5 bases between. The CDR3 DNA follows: TGTGCCAGTAGTCCCTGGAACACTGAAGCTTTCTTT. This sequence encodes CASSPWNTEAFF.

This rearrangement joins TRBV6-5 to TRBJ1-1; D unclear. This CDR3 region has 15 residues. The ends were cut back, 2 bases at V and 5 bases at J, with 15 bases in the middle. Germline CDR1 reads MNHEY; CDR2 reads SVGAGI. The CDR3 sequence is CASSYTLGSRTEAFF. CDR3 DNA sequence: TGTGCCAGCAGTTACACCCTAGGTTCGAGGACTGAAGCTTTCTTT.

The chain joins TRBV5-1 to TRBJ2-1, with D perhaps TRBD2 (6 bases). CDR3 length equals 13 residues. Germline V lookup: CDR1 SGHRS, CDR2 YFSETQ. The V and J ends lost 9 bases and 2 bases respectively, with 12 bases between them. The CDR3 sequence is CATRPGAYNEQFF. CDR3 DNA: TGCGCCACCCGACCGGGGGCCTACAATGAGCAGTTCTTC.

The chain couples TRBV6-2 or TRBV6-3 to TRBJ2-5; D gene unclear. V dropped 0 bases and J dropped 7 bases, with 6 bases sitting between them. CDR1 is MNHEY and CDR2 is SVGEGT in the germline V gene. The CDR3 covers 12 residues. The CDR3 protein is CASSYSTGTQYF. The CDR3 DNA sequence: TGTGCCAGCAGTTACTCGACGGGGACCCAGTACTTC.

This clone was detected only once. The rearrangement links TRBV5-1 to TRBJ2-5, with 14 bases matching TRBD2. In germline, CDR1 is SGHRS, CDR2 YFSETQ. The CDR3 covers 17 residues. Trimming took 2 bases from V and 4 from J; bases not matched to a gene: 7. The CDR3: CASSFLTSGRALETQYF. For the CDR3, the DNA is TGCGCCAGCAGCTTCCTGACTAGCGGGAGGGCCTTAGAGACCCAGTACTTC.

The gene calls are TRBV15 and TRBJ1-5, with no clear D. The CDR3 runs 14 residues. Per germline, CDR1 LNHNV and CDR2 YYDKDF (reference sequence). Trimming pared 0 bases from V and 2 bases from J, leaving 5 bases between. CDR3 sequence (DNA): TGTGCCACCAGCAGAGACGGGGGCAATCAGCCCCAGCATTTT. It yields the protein CATSRDGGNQPQHF.

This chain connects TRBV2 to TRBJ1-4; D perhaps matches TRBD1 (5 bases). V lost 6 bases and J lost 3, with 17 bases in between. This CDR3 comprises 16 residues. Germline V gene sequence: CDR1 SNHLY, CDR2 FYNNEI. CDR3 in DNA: TGTGCCAGCAGCTTTCAGGGAGGACTTGCTAATGAAAAACTGTTTTTT. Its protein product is CASSFQGGLANEKLFF.

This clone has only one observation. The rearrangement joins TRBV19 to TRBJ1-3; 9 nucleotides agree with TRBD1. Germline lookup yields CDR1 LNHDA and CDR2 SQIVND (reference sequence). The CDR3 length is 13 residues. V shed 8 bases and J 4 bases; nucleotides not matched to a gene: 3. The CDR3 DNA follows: TGTGCCAGTGAGGGACAGGGAGGAAACACCATATATTTT. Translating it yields CASEGQGGNTIYF.

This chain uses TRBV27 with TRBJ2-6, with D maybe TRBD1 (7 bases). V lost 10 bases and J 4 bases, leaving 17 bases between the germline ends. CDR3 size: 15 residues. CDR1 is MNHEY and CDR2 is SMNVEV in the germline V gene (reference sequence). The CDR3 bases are TGTGCCACCGCGGGACAGTCTCTGGGGGCCAACGTCCTGACTTTC. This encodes CATAGQSLGANVLTF.

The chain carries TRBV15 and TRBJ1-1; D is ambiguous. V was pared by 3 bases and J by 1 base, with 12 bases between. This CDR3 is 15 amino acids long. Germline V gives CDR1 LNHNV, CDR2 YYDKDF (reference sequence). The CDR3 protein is CATSREIMPNTEAFF. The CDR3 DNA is TGTGCCACCAGCAGGGAGATTATGCCGAACACTGAAGCTTTCTTT.

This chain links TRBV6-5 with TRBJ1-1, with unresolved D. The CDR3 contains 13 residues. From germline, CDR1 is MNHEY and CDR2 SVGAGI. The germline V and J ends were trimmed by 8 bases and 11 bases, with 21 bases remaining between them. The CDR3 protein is CASSGMSVGSAFF. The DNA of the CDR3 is TGTGCCAGCTCCGGGATGAGTGTGGGATCCGCTTTCTTT.

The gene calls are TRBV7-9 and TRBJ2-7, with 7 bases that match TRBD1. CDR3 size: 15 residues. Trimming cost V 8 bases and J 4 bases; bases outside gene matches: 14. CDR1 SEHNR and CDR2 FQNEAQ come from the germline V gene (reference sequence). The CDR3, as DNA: TGTGCCAGCGCAACCCAGGGGGTTTTTTCTTACGAGCAGTACTTC. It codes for CASATQGVFSYEQYF.

The CDR3 protein is CASSRQGGGPGELFF. The CDR3 DNA follows: TGTGCCAGCAGTAGACAGGGTGGGGGACCCGGGGAGCTGTTTTTT. The chain recombines TRBV7-2 with TRBJ2-2, with 7 bases fitting TRBD1. This CDR3 has 15 amino acids. Germline values: CDR1 SGHTA, CDR2 FQGNSA. The trim removed 6 bases at V and 6 bases at J, leaving 10 bases unmatched.

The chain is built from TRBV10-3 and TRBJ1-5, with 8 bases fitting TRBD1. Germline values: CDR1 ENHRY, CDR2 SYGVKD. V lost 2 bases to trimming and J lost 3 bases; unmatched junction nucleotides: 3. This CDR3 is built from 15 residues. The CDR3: CAISERDRFNQPQHF. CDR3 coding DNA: TGTGCCATCAGTGAGAGGGACAGGTTCAATCAGCCCCAGCATTTT.

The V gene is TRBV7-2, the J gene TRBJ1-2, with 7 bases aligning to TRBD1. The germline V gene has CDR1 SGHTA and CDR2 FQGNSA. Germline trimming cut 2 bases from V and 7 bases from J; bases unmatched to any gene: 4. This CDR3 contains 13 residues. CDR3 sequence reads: CASSLLGDSGYTF. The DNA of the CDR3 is TGTGCCAGCAGCTTACTTGGGGACAGTGGCTACACCTTC. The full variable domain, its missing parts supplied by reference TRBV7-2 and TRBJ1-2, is GAGVSQSPSNKVTEKGKDVELRCDPISGHTALYWYRQSLGQGLEFLIYFQGNSAPDKSGLPSDRFSAERTGGSVSTLTIQRTQQEDSAVYLCASSLLGDSGYTFGSGTRLTVV.

CDR3 residues: CASAQASGSHEQFF. For the CDR3, the DNA is TGCGCCAGCGCGCAGGCTAGCGGGAGCCATGAGCAGTTCTTC. This sequence joins TRBV5-1 and TRBJ2-1; TRBD2 aligns across 10 bases. J lost 8 bases, V lost 7 bases, and 9 bases had no gene match. Looked up from germline, CDR1 is SGHRS and CDR2 is YFSETQ. The CDR3 covers 14 residues.